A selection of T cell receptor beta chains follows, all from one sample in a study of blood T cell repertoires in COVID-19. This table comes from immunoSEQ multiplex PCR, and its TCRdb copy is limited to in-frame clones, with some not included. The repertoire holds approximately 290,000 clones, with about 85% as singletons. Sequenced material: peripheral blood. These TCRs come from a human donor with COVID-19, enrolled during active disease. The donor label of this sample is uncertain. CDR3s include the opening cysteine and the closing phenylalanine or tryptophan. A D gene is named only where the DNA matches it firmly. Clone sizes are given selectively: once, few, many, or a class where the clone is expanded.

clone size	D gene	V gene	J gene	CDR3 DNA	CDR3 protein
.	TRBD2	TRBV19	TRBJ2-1	TGTGCCAGTAGTATTGCGGGAGGCTTATACAATGAGCAGTTCTTC	CASSIAGGLYNEQFF
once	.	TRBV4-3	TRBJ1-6	TGCGCCAGCAGTGCAAGGGACTGGGGGAATTCACCCCTCCACTTT	CASSARDWGNSPLHF
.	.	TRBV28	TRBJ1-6	TGTGCCAGCGGGGGGGGGAATTCACCCCTCCACTTT	CASGGGNSPLHF
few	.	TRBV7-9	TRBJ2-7	TGTGCCAGCAGCCCGGTAGTACGACAGTTCTACGAGCAGTACTTC	CASSPVVRQFYEQYF
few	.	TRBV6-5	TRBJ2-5	TGTGCCAGCAGTCCCACTGGGCACTCTCAAGAGACCCAGTACTTC	CASSPTGHSQETQYF
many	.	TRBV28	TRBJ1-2	TGTGCCAGCATCCCCTCCGGGGGGCACTATGGCTACACCTTC	CASIPSGGHYGYTF
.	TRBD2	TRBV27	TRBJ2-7	TGTGCCAGCAGTTTAAGCGGGAGGGCCCTCTACGAGCAGTACTTC	CASSLSGRALYEQYF
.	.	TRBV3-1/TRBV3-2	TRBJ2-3	TGTGCCAGCAGCCAAGATTTGGCTAGCAGGGGCGGCGAGTATTTT	CASSQDLASRGGEYF
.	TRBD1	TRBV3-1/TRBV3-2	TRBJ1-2	TGTGCCAGCAGCCTCCCGGGACAGGGCTTCGGCTACACCTTC	CASSLPGQGFGYTF
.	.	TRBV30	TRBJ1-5	TGTGCCTGGAGTGTGTCGGGGGATTGGGGTCAGCCCCAGCATTTT	CAWSVSGDWGQPQHF
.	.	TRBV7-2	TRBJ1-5	TGTGCCAGCAGCTTCTCGACAGGCAGGCAGCCCCAGCATTTT	CASSFSTGRQPQHF
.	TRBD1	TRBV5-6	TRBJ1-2	TGTGCCAGCAGCCATCCCGGGACAGCCTATGGCTACACCTTC	CASSHPGTAYGYTF
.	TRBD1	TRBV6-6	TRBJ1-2	TGTGCCAGCAGTTATAAGCAATGGACAGGGCCGAGTGGCTACACCTTC	CASSYKQWTGPSGYTF
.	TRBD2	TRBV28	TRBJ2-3	TGTGCCAGCAGTTTATCGGCGGGAGGGCGGTATACGCAGTATTTT	CASSLSAGGRYTQYF
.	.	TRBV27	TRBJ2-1	TGTGCCAGCAGTTCCCGACACGACAACAATGAGCAGTTCTTC	CASSSRHDNNEQFF
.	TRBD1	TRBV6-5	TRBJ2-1	TGTGCCAGCAAACCGACAGGGGGGGAAGACAATGAGCAGTTCTTC	CASKPTGGEDNEQFF
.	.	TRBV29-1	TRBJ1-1	TGCAGCGCCGGGGGATATTTCTCCAACACTGAAGCTTTCTTT	CSAGGYFSNTEAFF
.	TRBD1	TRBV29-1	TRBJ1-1	TGCAGCGTTCAGGGTCTAGGGACAGAGGGCCCCCCAGAGACCATGAACACTGAAGCTTTCTTT	CSVQGLGTEGPPETMNTEAFF
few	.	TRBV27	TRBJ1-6	TGTGCCAGCAGTTGGAGCTCCTATAATTCACCCCTCCACTTT	CASSWSSYNSPLHF
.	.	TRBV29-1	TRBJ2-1	TGCAGCGGCCAGGGCTACCGTAATGAGCAGTTCTTC	CSGQGYRNEQFF
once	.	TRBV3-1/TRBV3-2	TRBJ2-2	TGTGCCAGCTCGACAGGCGTGGGCGCGGTTAGACGCGGGGGACTGTTTTTT	CASSTGVGAVRRGGLFF
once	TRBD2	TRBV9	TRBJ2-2	TGTGCCAGCAGCGTAGCTGGGGGGGGTGACACCGGGGAGCTGTTTTTT	CASSVAGGGDTGELFF
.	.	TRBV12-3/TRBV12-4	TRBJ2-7	TGTGCCAGCAGTTTGAGAGGCTCCTACGAGCAGTACTTC	CASSLRGSYEQYF
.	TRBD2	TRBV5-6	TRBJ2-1	TGTGCCAGCAGCCAAGCGGGAGGGGGCTACAATGAGCAGTTCTTC	CASSQAGGGYNEQFF
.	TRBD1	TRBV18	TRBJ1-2	TGTGCCAGCTCCCTCGGGACAGGGGAGAGAAAGGGCTACACCTTC	CASSLGTGERKGYTF
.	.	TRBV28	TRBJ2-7	TGTGCCAGCGGGCGGGACTCAACCTACGAGCAGTACTTC	CASGRDSTYEQYF
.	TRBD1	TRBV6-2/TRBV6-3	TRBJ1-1	TGTGCCAGCAGTTACGCTGATCCACAGGGGGCGATAAAAGAGGCTTTCTTT	CASSYADPQGAIKEAFF
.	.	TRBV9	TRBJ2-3	TGTGCCAGCAGCTCCCCTAGCACAGATACGCAGTATTTT	CASSSPSTDTQYF
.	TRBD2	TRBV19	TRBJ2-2	TGTGCCAGTAGTTGGCGGGAGATGAACACCGGGGAGCTGTTTTTT	CASSWREMNTGELFF
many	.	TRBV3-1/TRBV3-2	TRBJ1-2	TGTGCCAGCAGCCCAGGGTTTTTTTATGGCTACACCTTC	CASSPGFFYGYTF
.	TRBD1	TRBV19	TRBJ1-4	TGTGCCAGCCGGGGGACAGCTTCAACTAATGAAAAACTGTTTTTT	CASRGTASTNEKLFF
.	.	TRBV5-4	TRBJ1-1	TGTGCCAGCACCCCTTGGAGGTTATCCCTGAACACTGAAGCTTTCTTT	CASTPWRLSLNTEAFF
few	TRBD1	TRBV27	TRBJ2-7	TGTGCCAGCAGTTTATTTTCGGGGACAGGTTTTGCCGAGCAGTACTTC	CASSLFSGTGFAEQYF
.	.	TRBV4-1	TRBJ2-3	TGCGCCAGCAATACGGTGGGAGGCACAGATACGCAGTATTTT	CASNTVGGTDTQYF
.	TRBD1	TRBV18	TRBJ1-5	TGTGCCAGCTCCGTGGGAACAGGGGGCATCAATCAGCCCCAGCATTTT	CASSVGTGGINQPQHF
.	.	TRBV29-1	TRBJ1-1	TGCAGCGTTGAAGGGTCCTCAAGTGCGCGCGAGGCTTTCTTT	CSVEGSSSAREAFF
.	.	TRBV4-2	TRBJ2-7	TGTGCCAGCAGCCAAGATTCCGGAGGGCTCGAGCAGTACTTC	CASSQDSGGLEQYF
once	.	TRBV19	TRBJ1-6	TGTGCCAGTAGTATAAGGGACACCACCTATAATTCACCCCTCCACTTT	CASSIRDTTYNSPLHF
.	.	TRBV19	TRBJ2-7	TGTGCCAGTAGAGCGGGCCCGGGACCCCTCTACGAGCAGTACTTC	CASRAGPGPLYEQYF
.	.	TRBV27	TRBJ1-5	TGTGCCAGCAGTTTTCGGCAGGGCAATCAGCCCCAGCATTTT	CASSFRQGNQPQHF
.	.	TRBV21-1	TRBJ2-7	TGTGCCAGCAGCATCCAACAGGACAACTCCTACGAGCAGTACTTC	CASSIQQDNSYEQYF
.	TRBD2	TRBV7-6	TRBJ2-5	TGTGCCAGCAGCTTTCTAGCGGGAGGGCCCTTAGGATTCCAAGAGACCCAGTACTTC	CASSFLAGGPLGFQETQYF
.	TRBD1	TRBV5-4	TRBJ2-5	TGTGCCAGCAGCTTATTCCCGGGACAGGGTTCAGAGACCCAGTACTTC	CASSLFPGQGSETQYF
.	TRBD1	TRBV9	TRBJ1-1	TGTGCCAGCAGCCTTGTGTCAGGGGGGAACACTGAAGCTTTCTTT	CASSLVSGGNTEAFF
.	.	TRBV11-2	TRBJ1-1	TGTGCCAGCAGCTTACAGTTGAACACTGAAGCTTTCTTT	CASSLQLNTEAFF
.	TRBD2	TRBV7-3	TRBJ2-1	TGTGCCAGCAGCTTTATGGCTAGCGGCAATGAGCAGTTCTTC	CASSFMASGNEQFF
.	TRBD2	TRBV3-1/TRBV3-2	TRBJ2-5	TGTGCCAGCAGCCCTGCTAGCGGGAGACACCAAGAGACCCAGTACTTC	CASSPASGRHQETQYF
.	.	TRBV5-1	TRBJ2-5	TGCGCCAGCAGCCCCTTACAAGAGACCCAGTACTTC	CASSPLQETQYF
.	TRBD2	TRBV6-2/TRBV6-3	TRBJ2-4	TGTGCCAGCAGTTATGACGACGGTTGGGGGGGAAACATTCAGTACTTC	CASSYDDGWGGNIQYF